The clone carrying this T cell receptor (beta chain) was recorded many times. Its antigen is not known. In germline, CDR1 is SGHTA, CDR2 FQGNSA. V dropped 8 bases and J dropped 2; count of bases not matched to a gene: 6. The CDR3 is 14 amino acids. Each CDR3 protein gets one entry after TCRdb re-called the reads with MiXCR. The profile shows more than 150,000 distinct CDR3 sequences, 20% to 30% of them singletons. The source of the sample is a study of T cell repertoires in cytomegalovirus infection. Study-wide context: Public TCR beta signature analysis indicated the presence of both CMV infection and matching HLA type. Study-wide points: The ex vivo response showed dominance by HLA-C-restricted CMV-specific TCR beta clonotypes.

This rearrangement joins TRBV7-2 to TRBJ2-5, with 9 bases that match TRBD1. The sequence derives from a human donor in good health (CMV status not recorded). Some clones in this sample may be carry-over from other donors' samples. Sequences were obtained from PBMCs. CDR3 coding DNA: TGTGCCAGCGGGACAGGGCCTAGGCAAGAGACCCAGTACTTC. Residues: CASGTGPRQETQYF.